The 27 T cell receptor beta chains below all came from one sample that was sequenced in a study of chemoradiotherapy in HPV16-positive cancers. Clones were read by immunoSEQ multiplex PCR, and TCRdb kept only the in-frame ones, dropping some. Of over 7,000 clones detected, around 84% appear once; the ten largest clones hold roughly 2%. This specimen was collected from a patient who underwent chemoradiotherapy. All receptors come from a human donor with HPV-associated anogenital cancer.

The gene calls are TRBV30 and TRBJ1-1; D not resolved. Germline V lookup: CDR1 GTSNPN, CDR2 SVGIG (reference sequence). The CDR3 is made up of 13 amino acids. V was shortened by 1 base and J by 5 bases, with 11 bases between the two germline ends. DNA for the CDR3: TGTGCCTGGAGTGGGCACCGCACAACTGAAGCTTTCTTT. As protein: CAWSGHRTTEAFF. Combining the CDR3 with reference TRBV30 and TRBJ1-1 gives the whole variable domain SQTIHQWPATLVQPVGSPLSLECTVEGTSNPNLYWYRQAAGRGLQLLFYSVGIGQISSEVPQNLSASRPQDRQFILSSKKLLLSDSGFYLCAWSGHRTTEAFFGQGTRLTVV.

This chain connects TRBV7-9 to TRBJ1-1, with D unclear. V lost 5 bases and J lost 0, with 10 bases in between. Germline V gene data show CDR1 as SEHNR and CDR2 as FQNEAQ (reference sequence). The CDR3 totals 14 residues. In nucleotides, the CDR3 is TGTGCCAGCAGCCCAGGTATCATGAACACTGAAGCTTTCTTT. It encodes CASSPGIMNTEAFF.

CDR3: CASSQGRPTNEKLFF. The CDR3 DNA sequence: TGCGCCAGCAGCCAAGGCAGACCAACTAATGAAAAACTGTTTTTT. The rearrangement joins TRBV4-1 to TRBJ1-4; no clear D. CDR3 length: 15 residues. V lost 1 base and J 0 bases, leaving 6 bases between the germline ends. Germline loops: CDR1 MGHRA, CDR2 YSYEKL.

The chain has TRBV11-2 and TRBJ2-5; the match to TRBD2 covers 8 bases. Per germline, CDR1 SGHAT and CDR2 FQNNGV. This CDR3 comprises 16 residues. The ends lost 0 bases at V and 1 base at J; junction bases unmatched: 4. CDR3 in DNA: TGTGCCAGCAGCTTAGATCGGGCGGGGGGCCAAGAGACCCAGTACTTC. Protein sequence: CASSLDRAGGQETQYF.

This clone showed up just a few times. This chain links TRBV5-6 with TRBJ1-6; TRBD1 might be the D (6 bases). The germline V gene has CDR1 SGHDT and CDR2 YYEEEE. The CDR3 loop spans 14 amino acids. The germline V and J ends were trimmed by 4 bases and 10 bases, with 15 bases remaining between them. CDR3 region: CASSPAGARSPLHF. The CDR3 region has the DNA TGTGCCAGCAGCCCGGCGGGGGCGCGATCACCCCTCCACTTT.

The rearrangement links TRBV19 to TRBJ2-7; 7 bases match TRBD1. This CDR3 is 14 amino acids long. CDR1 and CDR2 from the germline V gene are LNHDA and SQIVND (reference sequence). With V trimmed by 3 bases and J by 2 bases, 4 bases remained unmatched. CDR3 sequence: CASSIRGPTYEQYF. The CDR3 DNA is TGTGCCAGTAGTATTAGGGGGCCCACCTACGAGCAGTACTTC.

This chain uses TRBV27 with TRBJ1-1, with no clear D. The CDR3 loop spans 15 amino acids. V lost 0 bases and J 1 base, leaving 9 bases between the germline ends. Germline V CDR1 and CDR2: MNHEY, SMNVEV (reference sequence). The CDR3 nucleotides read TGTGCCAGCAGTTTATCGTACGACACGAACACTGAAGCTTTCTTT. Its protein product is CASSLSYDTNTEAFF.

The CDR3 bases are TGTGCCAGCAGTAAGGAGGGGGCCCCTGGAAACACCATATATTTT. Translated, it gives CASSKEGAPGNTIYF. The chain joins TRBV2 to TRBJ1-3; 7 bases are a match to TRBD1. CDR1 and CDR2 (germline): SNHLY, FYNNEI. This CDR3 has 15 residues. V gave up 5 bases and J gave up 2 bases; unmatched junction bases: 6.

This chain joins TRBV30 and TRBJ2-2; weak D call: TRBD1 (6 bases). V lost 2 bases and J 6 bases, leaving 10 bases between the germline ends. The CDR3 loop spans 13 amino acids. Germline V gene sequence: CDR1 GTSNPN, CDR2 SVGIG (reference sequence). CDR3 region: CAWSKQGPGELFF. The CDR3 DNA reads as TGTGCCTGGAGTAAACAGGGTCCCGGGGAGCTGTTTTTT.

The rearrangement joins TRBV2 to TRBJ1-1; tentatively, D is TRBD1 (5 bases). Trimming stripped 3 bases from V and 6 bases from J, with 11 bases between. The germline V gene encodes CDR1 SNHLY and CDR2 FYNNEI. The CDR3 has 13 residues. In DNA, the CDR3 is TGTGCCAGCAGTGACCCGGGACGTTCTGAAGCTTTCTTT. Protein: CASSDPGRSEAFF.

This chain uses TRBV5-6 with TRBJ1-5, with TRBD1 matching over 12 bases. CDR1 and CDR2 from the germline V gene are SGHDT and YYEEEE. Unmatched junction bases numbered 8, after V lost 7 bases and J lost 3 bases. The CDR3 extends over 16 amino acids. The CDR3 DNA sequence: TGTGCCAGCGCTCGGCGGGGACAGGGGGCCAATCAGCCCCAGCATTTT. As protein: CASARRGQGANQPQHF.

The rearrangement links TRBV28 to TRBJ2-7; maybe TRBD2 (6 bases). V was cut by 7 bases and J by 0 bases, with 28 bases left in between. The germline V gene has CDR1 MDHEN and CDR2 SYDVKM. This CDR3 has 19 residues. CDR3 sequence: CASTSLGGTASTSSYEQYF. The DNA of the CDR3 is TGTGCCAGCACCTCTCTCGGCGGGACGGCCTCCACTAGCTCCTACGAGCAGTACTTC. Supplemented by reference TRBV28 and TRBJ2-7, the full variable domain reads DVKVTQSSRYLVKRTGEKVFLECVQDMDHENMFWYRQDPGLGLRLIYFSYDVKMKEKGDIPEGYSVSREKKERFSLILESASTNQTSMYLCASTSLGGTASTSSYEQYFGPGTRLTVT.

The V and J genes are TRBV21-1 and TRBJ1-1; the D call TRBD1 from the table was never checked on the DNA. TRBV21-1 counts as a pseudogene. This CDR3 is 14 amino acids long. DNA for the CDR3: TGTGCCAGCAGCCTACAGGGGACGAACACTGAAGCTTTCTTT. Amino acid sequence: CASSLQGTNTEAFF.

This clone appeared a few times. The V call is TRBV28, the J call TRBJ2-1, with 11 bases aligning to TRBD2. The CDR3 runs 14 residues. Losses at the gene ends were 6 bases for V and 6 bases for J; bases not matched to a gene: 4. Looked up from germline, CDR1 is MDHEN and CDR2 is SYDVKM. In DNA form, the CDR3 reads TGTGCCAGCAGCCCCGGGACTAGCGGCAATGAGCAGTTCTTC. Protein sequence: CASSPGTSGNEQFF. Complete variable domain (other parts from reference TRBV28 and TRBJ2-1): DVKVTQSSRYLVKRTGEKVFLECVQDMDHENMFWYRQDPGLGLRLIYFSYDVKMKEKGDIPEGYSVSREKKERFSLILESASTNQTSMYLCASSPGTSGNEQFFGPGTRLTVL.

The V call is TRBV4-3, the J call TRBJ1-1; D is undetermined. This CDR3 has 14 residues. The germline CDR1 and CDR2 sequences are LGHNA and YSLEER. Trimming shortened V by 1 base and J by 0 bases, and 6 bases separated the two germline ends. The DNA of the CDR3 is TGCGCCAGCAGCCAAGGGGTTATGAACACTGAAGCTTTCTTT. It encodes CASSQGVMNTEAFF.

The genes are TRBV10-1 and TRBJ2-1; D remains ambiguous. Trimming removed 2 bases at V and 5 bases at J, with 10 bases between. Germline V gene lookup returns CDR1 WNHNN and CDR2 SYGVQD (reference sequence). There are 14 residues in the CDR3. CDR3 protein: CASSEGLTHNEQFF. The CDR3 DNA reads TGCGCCAGCAGTGAGGGGCTAACTCACAATGAGCAGTTCTTC.

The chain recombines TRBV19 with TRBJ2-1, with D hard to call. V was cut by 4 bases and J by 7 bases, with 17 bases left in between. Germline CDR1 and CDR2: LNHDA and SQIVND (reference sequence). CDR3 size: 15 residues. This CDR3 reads CASSRPSVVENEQFF. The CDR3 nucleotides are TGTGCCAGTAGTAGGCCCTCTGTAGTTGAAAATGAGCAGTTCTTC.

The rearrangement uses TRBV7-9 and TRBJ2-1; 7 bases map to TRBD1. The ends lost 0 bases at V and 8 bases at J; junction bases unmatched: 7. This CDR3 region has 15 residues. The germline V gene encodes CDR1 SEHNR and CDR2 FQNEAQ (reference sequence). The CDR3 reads CASSLAQGRGDEQFF. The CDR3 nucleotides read TGTGCCAGCAGCTTAGCACAGGGGAGAGGGGATGAGCAGTTCTTC. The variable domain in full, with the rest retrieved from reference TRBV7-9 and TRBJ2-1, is DTGVSQNPRHKITKRGQNVTFRCDPISEHNRLYWYRQTLGQGPEFLTYFQNEAQLEKSRLLSDRFSAERPKGSFSTLEIQRTEQGDSAMYLCASSLAQGRGDEQFFGPGTRLTVL.

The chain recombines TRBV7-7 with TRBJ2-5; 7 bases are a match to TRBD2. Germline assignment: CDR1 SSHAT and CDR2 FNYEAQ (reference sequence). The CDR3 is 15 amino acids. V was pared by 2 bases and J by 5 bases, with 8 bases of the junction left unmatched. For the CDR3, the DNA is TGTGCCAGCAGCTTAATTGTGGGGGGGTCGGAGACCCAGTACTTC. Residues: CASSLIVGGSETQYF.

CDR3 region: CASSLDLRANYGYTF. In DNA form, the CDR3 reads TGCGCCAGCAGCTTGGACCTCAGGGCTAACTATGGCTACACCTTC. The chain couples TRBV5-1 to TRBJ1-2; D is perhaps TRBD1 (5 bases). Germline-derived CDR1 and CDR2 are SGHRS and YFSETQ. There are 15 residues in the CDR3. V shed 0 bases and J shed 0 bases, with 9 bases lying between them.

The CDR3 region is CASSLQGTEEKLFF. CDR3 sequence (DNA): TGTGCCAGCAGTTTACAGGGAACAGAAGAAAAACTGTTTTTT. The chain combines TRBV28 with TRBJ1-4; TRBD1 is a possible D gene (5 bases). CDR1 is MDHEN and CDR2 is SYDVKM in the germline V gene. CDR3 length equals 14 residues. Deletions cut 2 bases from V and 8 bases from J, with 12 bases between.

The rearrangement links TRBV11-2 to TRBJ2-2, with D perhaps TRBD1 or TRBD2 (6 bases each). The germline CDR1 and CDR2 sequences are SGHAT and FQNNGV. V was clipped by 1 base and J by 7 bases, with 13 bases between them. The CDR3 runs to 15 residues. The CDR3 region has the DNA TGTGCCAGCAGCTTAGTGACGGGGGCTGTCGGGGAGCTGTTTTTT. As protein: CASSLVTGAVGELFF.

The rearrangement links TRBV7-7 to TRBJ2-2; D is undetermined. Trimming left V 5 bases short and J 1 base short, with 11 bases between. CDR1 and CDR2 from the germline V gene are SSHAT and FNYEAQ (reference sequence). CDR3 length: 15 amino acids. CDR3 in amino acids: CASSPTQVNTGELFF. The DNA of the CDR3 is TGTGCCAGCAGCCCCACTCAGGTGAACACCGGGGAGCTGTTTTTT.

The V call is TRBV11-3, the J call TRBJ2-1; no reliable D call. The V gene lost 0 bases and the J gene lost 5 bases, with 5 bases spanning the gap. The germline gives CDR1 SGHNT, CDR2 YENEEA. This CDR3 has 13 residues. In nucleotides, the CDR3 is TGTGCCAGCAGCTTAGACATCAACAATGAGCAGTTCTTC. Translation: CASSLDINNEQFF.

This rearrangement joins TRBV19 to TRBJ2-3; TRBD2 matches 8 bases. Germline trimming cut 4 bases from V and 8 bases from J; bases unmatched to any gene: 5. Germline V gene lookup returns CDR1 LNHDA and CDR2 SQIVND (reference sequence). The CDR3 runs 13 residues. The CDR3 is CASSTTSDGTQYF. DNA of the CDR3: TGTGCCAGTAGTACGACTAGCGATGGTACGCAGTATTTT. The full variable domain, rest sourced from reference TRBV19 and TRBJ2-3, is DGGITQSPKYLFRKEGQNVTLSCEQNLNHDAMYWYRQDPGQGLRLIYYSQIVNDFQKGDIAEGYSVSREKKESFPLTVTSAQKNPTAFYLCASSTTSDGTQYFGPGTRLTVL.

The CDR3 nucleotides are TGTGCCAGCAGCTTTTTAGTAACCGGGGAGCTGTTTTTT. Its translation: CASSFLVTGELFF. This chain links TRBV11-3 with TRBJ2-2; D call uncertain. Trimming shortened V by 3 bases and J by 5 bases, and 7 bases separated the two germline ends. The CDR3 spans 13 residues. The germline V gene encodes CDR1 SGHNT and CDR2 YENEEA.

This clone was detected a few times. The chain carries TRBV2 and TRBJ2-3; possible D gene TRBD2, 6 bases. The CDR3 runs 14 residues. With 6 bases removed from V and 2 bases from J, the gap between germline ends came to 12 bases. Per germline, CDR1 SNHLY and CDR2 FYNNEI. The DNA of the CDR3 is TGTGCCAGCAGCCCGGGACTTGTCACAGATACGCAGTATTTT. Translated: CASSPGLVTDTQYF.